The 27 T cell receptor beta chains below come from one sample, sequenced in a study of breast tumors, draining lymph nodes, adjacent tissues. TCRdb processed the multiplex PCR reads anew with MiXCR; each CDR3 protein has one entry. The repertoire has under 85,000 distinct CDR3 sequences, approximately 19% of them found once; the top ten carry 2% to 2.5%. Breast cancer patients provided tissue from their axillary draining lymph nodes. The sequenced sample was axillary lymph node tissue. The origin of the receptors is a female donor with breast cancer. Some clones in this sample may be carry-over from other donors' samples.

This clonotype was recorded many times. This sequence joins TRBV7-2 and TRBJ2-1, with 10 positions matching TRBD1. Germline-derived CDR1 and CDR2 are SGHTA and FQGNSA. This CDR3 has 16 amino acids. J was trimmed by 7 bases and V by 3 bases; bases with no gene match: 9. The CDR3 spells CASSFFPGQGKNEQFF. CDR3 coding DNA: TGTGCCAGCAGCTTTTTTCCGGGACAGGGGAAAAATGAGCAGTTCTTC.

V gene TRBV4-2 combines with J gene TRBJ1-2; D is ambiguous. The CDR3 covers 15 residues. Trimming left V 0 bases short and J 2 bases short, with 10 bases between. Germline CDR1 reads LGHNA; CDR2 reads YNFKEQ. The CDR3 sequence: CASSQDASMNYGYTF. CDR3 DNA: TGTGCCAGCAGCCAAGATGCCAGCATGAACTATGGCTACACCTTC.

This clonotype showed up just a few times. V is TRBV5-1 and J is TRBJ2-6, with no clear D. The CDR3 sequence is 15 residues long. Trimming took off 4 bases at V and 0 bases at J, with 8 bases between the two ends. CDR1 is SGHRS and CDR2 is YFSETQ in the germline V gene. The CDR3 region is CASSGRDSGANVLTF. The CDR3 region has the DNA TGCGCCAGCAGCGGCCGTGACTCTGGGGCCAACGTCCTGACTTTC.

Comments on this clonotype: Sequence at one end of the junction differs from germline and may be a read error. The CDR3 spells CASGLGVRSGANVLTF. The CDR3 coding sequence is TGCGCCAGCGGCTTGGGAGTAAGGTCTGGGGCCAACGTCCTGACTTTC. This rearrangement joins TRBV5-1 to TRBJ2-6, with D perhaps matching TRBD2 (5 bases). The CDR3 consists of 16 residues. Germline V gives CDR1 SGHRS, CDR2 YFSETQ.

Ten or more counts support this clonotype. The rearrangement uses TRBV5-1 and TRBJ2-2; possible D gene TRBD1, 5 bases. The CDR3 loop spans 15 amino acids. Germline lookup yields CDR1 SGHRS and CDR2 YFSETQ. The V and J ends lost 2 bases and 0 bases respectively, with 8 bases between them. The CDR3, as DNA: TGCGCCAGCAGCTTAGACAGCCCGAACACCGGGGAGCTGTTTTTT. The encoded protein is CASSLDSPNTGELFF.

This chain joins TRBV20-1 and TRBJ2-4; 7 bases map to TRBD1. Per germline, CDR1 DFQATT and CDR2 SNEGSKA (reference sequence). V was clipped by 3 bases and J by 4 bases; unmatched bases: 6. The CDR3 length is 14 residues. The CDR3 DNA sequence: TGCAGTGCTAGTCCCGGGACAGTTAAAAACATTCAGTACTTC. Protein sequence: CSASPGTVKNIQYF.

This clonotype came up many times. The chain links TRBV6-2 or TRBV6-3 to TRBJ1-6; D remains ambiguous. The germline gives CDR1 MNHEY, CDR2 SVGEGT. Trimming removed 7 bases from V and 7 bases from J, with 14 bases in between. CDR3 length: 14 amino acids. DNA for the CDR3: TGTGCCAGCACCACCGGCCGGAGGAATTCACCCCTCCACTTT. This codes for CASTTGRRNSPLHF.

In its sample, this clonotype was seen a few times. The rearrangement uses TRBV3-1 and TRBJ1-2; D not resolved. Germline V CDR1 and CDR2: LGHDT, YNNKEL (reference sequence). CDR3 length equals 13 residues. Trimming took 1 base from V and 4 from J, leaving 7 bases between them. The CDR3 nucleotides read TGTGCCAGCAGCCAAGGGGCCTTCTATGGCTACACCTTC. Its translation: CASSQGAFYGYTF.

This clonotype has at least ten counts. V and J are TRBV28 and TRBJ2-5; the D gene is possibly TRBD2 (5 bases). Germline CDR1 MDHEN, CDR2 SYDVKM. This CDR3 spans 13 amino acids. With 6 bases removed from V and 4 bases from J, the gap between germline ends came to 12 bases. This CDR3 is CASRAGGLETQYF. The CDR3 bases are TGTGCCAGCAGGGCAGGAGGCCTAGAGACCCAGTACTTC. The variable domain in full, with the rest retrieved from reference TRBV28 and TRBJ2-5, is DVKVTQSSRYLVKRTGEKVFLECVQDMDHENMFWYRQDPGLGLRLIYFSYDVKMKEKGDIPEGYSVSREKKERFSLILESASTNQTSMYLCASRAGGLETQYFGPGTRLLVL.

This clonotype was observed at least ten times. The rearrangement joins TRBV6-5 to TRBJ1-3; D unresolved. The V and J ends lost 7 bases and 1 base respectively, with 17 bases between them. The germline gives CDR1 MNHEY, CDR2 SVGAGI. This CDR3 has 16 amino acids. Written as DNA, the CDR3 is TGTGCCAGCACGCCGGTCGGGGTTGGTTCTGGAAACACCATATATTTT. Residues: CASTPVGVGSGNTIYF.

This clonotype was seen repeatedly, ten times or more. The chain uses TRBV10-3 and TRBJ1-5, with D unclear. Trimming stripped 4 bases from V and 1 base from J, with 8 bases between. This CDR3 is 14 amino acids long. Germline CDR1 and CDR2: ENHRY and SYGVKD. Written as DNA, the CDR3 is TGTGCCATCAGTGCGGGAGAAAGCAATCAGCCCCAGCATTTT. Residues: CAISAGESNQPQHF.

V is TRBV18 and J is TRBJ2-5; TRBD1 aligns across 7 bases. Per the germline V gene, CDR1 is KGHSH and CDR2 is LQKENI. This CDR3 is 14 amino acids long. Unmatched junction bases numbered 5, after V lost 3 bases and J lost 4 bases. The DNA for the CDR3 is TGTGCCAGCTCACCTCAGGGACAGAGAGAGACCCAGTACTTC. It codes for CASSPQGQRETQYF.

The J gene is TRBJ2-5, the V gene TRBV3-1; the D is unclear. The CDR3 runs 12 residues. Germline CDR1 is LGHDT and CDR2 is YNNKEL (reference sequence). V lost 4 bases, J lost 5 bases, and 8 bases lay in between. For the CDR3, the DNA is TGTGCCAGCAGCCGCAGTAGGGAGACCCAGTACTTC. Its protein is CASSRSRETQYF.

There are many counts of this clonotype. V usage is TRBV20-1 and J usage is TRBJ1-2; 8 bases match TRBD1. Germline trimming cut 2 bases from V and 4 bases from J; bases unmatched to any gene: 3. The CDR3 extends over 13 amino acids. CDR1 and CDR2 from the germline V gene are DFQATT and SNEGSKA (reference sequence). CDR3 loop: CSARQGAGYGYTF. As DNA, the CDR3 is TGCAGTGCTAGACAGGGGGCTGGCTATGGCTACACCTTC.

At least ten counts were recorded for this clonotype. The rearrangement joins TRBV5-1 to TRBJ1-6; a possible D gene is TRBD1 (5 bases). Between the trimmed V and J ends, which lost 2 bases and 10 bases, there was a span of 13 bases. Germline CDR1 is SGHRS and CDR2 is YFSETQ. The CDR3 spans 14 residues. This chain's CDR3 is CASSLPGVGSPLHF. CDR3 coding DNA: TGCGCCAGCAGCTTACCGGGGGTAGGGTCACCCCTCCACTTT.

The V gene is TRBV2, the J gene TRBJ1-1; no clear D gene. Germline V gives CDR1 SNHLY, CDR2 FYNNEI. The germline V and J ends were trimmed by 8 bases and 5 bases, with 15 bases remaining between them. The CDR3 is 13 residues long. The CDR3 coding sequence is TGTGCCAGCTCAAGGCATCCTGAGACTGAAGCTTTCTTT. It specifies CASSRHPETEAFF.

In this sample, this clonotype turned up once. A read error may be the cause here, since a much bigger clone is one base away. This rearrangement joins TRBV5-1 to TRBJ2-5, with 8 bases aligning to TRBD2. Germline assignment: CDR1 SGHRS and CDR2 YFSETQ. Losses at the gene ends were 4 bases for V and 9 bases for J; bases not matched to a gene: 17. CDR3 size: 16 residues. The CDR3 DNA reads as TGCGCCAGCAGCCCTGGGTTGGGACTAGGGGAGGAGGCCCAGTACTTC. Translating it yields CASSPGLGLGEEAQYF. Full variable domain (outside the CDR3, taken from reference TRBV5-1 and TRBJ2-5): KAGVTQTPRYLIKTRGQQVTLSCSPISGHRSVSWYQQTPGQGLQFLFEYFSETQRNKGNFPGRFSGRQFSNSRSEMNVSTLELGDSALYLCASSPGLGLGEEAQYFGPGTRLLVL.

There are many counts of this clonotype. The chain recombines TRBV24-1 with TRBJ2-5; TRBD2 aligns across 7 bases. The ends lost 8 bases at V and 4 bases at J; junction bases unmatched: 12. CDR3 length: 15 amino acids. Germline CDR1 is KGHDR and CDR2 is SFDVKD. Here the CDR3 reads CATTLNWAGVETQYF. The CDR3 DNA reads TGTGCCACCACCCTCAATTGGGCGGGAGTAGAGACCCAGTACTTC.

This clonotype was detected many times. The V gene is TRBV7-9, the J gene TRBJ2-7, with 16 bases identical to TRBD2. This CDR3 is built from 15 residues. After removal of 6 bases from V and 7 bases from J, the junction contained 6 bases not matched to a gene. Germline lookup yields CDR1 SEHNR and CDR2 FQNEAQ (reference sequence). CDR3 sequence (DNA): TGTGCCAGCAGGCCGCCGGGACTAGCGGGAGGGGAGCAGTACTTC. It specifies CASRPPGLAGGEQYF.

This clonotype showed up many times. The rearrangement uses TRBV7-2 and TRBJ1-6, with 8 bases that match TRBD1. The V and J ends lost 2 bases and 13 bases, in that order; junction bases with no gene match: 13. The germline gives CDR1 SGHTA, CDR2 FQGNSA. CDR3 length: 16 amino acids. The CDR3 DNA reads TGTGCCAGCAGCTTACCCGGATCGGACAGGGCTCGCCCCCTCCACTTT. It yields the protein CASSLPGSDRARPLHF. Combining the CDR3 with reference TRBV7-2 and TRBJ1-6 gives the whole variable domain GAGVSQSPSNKVTEKGKDVELRCDPISGHTALYWYRQSLGQGLEFLIYFQGNSAPDKSGLPSDRFSAERTGGSVSTLTIQRTQQEDSAVYLCASSLPGSDRARPLHFGNGTRLTVT.

This clonotype was observed at least ten times. J is TRBJ2-7 and V is TRBV7-8; D possibly corresponds to TRBD2 (5 bases). Per the germline V gene, CDR1 is SGHVS and CDR2 is FQNEAQ. Trimming pared 5 bases from V and 5 bases from J, leaving 16 bases between. CDR3 size: 14 residues. For the CDR3, the DNA is TGTGCCAGCAGCCCGACTCTACTCGGGGACGAGCAGTACTTC. Translated, it gives CASSPTLLGDEQYF.

This clonotype was found many times. The chain uses TRBV20-1 and TRBJ2-3; D not resolved. The V gene's germline CDR1 is DFQATT and CDR2 SNEGSKA (reference sequence). The CDR3 is made up of 13 amino acids. With 5 bases removed from V and 0 bases from J, the gap between germline ends came to 9 bases. The CDR3 protein is CSARQDSTDTQYF. The CDR3 DNA sequence: TGCAGTGCTCGCCAGGACAGCACAGATACGCAGTATTTT.

About this clonotype: A read error may be the cause here, since a much bigger clone is one base away. The conserved closing phenylalanine or tryptophan is absent in this CDR3, likely reflecting a read error. The V and J genes are TRBV19 and TRBJ1-5, with D maybe TRBD1 (5 bases). This CDR3 contains 14 residues. V gave up 5 bases and J gave up 7 bases, with 15 bases separating them. Looked up from germline, CDR1 is LNHDA and CDR2 is SQIVND (reference sequence). CDR3 amino acids: CASSPGDLGQPQHL. The CDR3 region has the DNA TGTGCCAGTAGTCCCGGGGACCTCGGGCAGCCCCAGCATCTT.

This clonotype was counted many times. The CDR3, as DNA: TGTGCCAGCAGTCGTTCACAACCCCAAGGCAATCAGCCCCAGCATTTT. It is translated as CASSRSQPQGNQPQHF. This chain uses TRBV6-6 with TRBJ1-5, with unresolved D. The ends were cut back, 5 bases at V and 2 bases at J, with 16 bases in the middle. The CDR3 consists of 16 residues. Germline CDR1 is MNHNY and CDR2 is SVGAGI (reference sequence).

Concerning this clonotype itself: This may stem from a read error, because a much larger clone lies one nucleotide away. The chain uses TRBV11-2 and TRBJ1-2; 7 bases match TRBD1. The germline V gene has CDR1 SGHAT and CDR2 FQNNGV. This CDR3 contains 13 residues. V gave up 3 bases and J gave up 8 bases; unmatched junction bases: 6. CDR3 DNA: TGTGCCAGCAGCTTCAACAGGGGTTCGGGCTACACCTTC. Protein sequence: CASSFNRGSGYTF.

This clonotype appeared many times. This rearrangement joins TRBV12-3 or TRBV12-4 to TRBJ2-1; D may be TRBD1 or TRBD2 (5 bases each). This CDR3 is 15 amino acids long. V lost 6 bases and J lost 5, with 17 bases in between. The CDR3 protein is CASRWGPDPNNEQFF. CDR3 in DNA: TGTGCCAGCAGATGGGGACCGGACCCTAACAATGAGCAGTTCTTC.

In this sample, this clonotype turned up many times. The chain combines TRBV28 with TRBJ2-1; TRBD2 aligns across 7 bases. This CDR3 contains 10 residues. The germline V gene encodes CDR1 MDHEN and CDR2 SYDVKM. Here the CDR3 DNA reads TGTGCATCAGCGGGACTTTCGCAGTTCTTC. Translation: CASAGLSQFF.